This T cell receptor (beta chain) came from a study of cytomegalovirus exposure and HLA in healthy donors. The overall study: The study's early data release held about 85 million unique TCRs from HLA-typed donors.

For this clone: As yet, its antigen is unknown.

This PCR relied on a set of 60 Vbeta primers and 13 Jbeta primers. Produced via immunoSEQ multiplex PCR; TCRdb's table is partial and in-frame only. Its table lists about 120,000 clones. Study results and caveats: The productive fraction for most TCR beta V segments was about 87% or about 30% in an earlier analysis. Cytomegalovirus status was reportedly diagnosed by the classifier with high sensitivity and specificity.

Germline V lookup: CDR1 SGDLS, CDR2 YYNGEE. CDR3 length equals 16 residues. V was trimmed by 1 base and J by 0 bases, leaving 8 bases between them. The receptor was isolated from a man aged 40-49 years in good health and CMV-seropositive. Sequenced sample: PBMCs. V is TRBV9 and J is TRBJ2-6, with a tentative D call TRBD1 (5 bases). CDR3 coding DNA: TGTGCCAGCAGCGTATCGACAGCCTCTGGGGCCAACGTCCTGACTTTC. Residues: CASSVSTASGANVLTF.